A single sample is the source of the 22 T cell receptor beta chains below, sequenced in a study of spatial heterogeneity in lung cancer. Time point described: blood at routine non-recurrence follow-up after resection. TCRdb itself ran the 5' RACE reads through MiXCR, one entry per CDR3 protein. The table has about 27,000 distinct CDR3 sequences, 5% to 6.5% seen once. The specimen was PBMCs, collected at follow-up. The receptors were gathered from a female donor with early-stage non-small cell lung cancer.

Comment on this clonotype: A read error is possible here, since a much larger clone lies one base away. The chain has TRBV28 and TRBJ2-3, with D possibly TRBD1 on 6 matching bases. V lost 8 bases and J lost 6, with 21 bases in between. CDR3 length: 15 amino acids. Germline assignment: CDR1 MDHEN and CDR2 SYDVKM. In DNA, the CDR3 is TGTGCCAGCCATACAGGGCTAGGGGGATTTGATACGCAGTATTTT. Its protein is CASHTGLGGFDTQYF.

Ten or more counts support this clonotype. The chain couples TRBV19 to TRBJ2-1; 7 positions agree with TRBD2. The germline CDR1 and CDR2 sequences are LNHDA and SQIVND (reference sequence). The CDR3 runs 12 residues. V lost 4 bases, J lost 7 bases, and 1 base stayed unmatched. CDR3 protein: CASSTGGNEQFF. Written as DNA, the CDR3 is TGTGCCAGTAGTACCGGGGGGAATGAGCAGTTCTTC.

This clonotype was picked up many times. This chain uses TRBV2 with TRBJ2-2, with D possibly matching TRBD2 (6 bases). CDR1 is SNHLY and CDR2 is FYNNEI in the germline V gene. This CDR3 region has 12 residues. V was clipped by 6 bases and J by 5 bases, with 7 bases between them. In nucleotides, the CDR3 is TGTGCCAGCAGGGCGGGGACCGGGGAGCTGTTTTTT. Translation gives CASRAGTGELFF. Filled out from reference TRBV2 and TRBJ2-2, the complete variable domain reads EPEVTQTPSHQVTQMGQEVILRCVPISNHLYFYWYRQILGQKVEFLVSFYNNEISEKSEIFDDQFSVERPDGSNFTLKIRSTKLEDSAMYFCASRAGTGELFFGEGSRLTVL.

This clonotype came up many times. The chain has TRBV20-1 and TRBJ2-3, with D possibly matching TRBD1 (5 bases). V was trimmed by 6 bases and J by 4 bases, leaving 23 bases between them. The CDR3 totals 16 residues. Per the germline V gene, CDR1 is DFQATT and CDR2 is SNEGSKA (reference sequence). CDR3 in DNA: TGCAGTGCAACTCCGGGCCCCCATAGGGGTTCAGATACGCAGTATTTT. Its protein product is CSATPGPHRGSDTQYF.

This clonotype was observed at least ten times. The rearrangement uses TRBV10-3 and TRBJ2-7; 9 bases align to TRBD2. The V gene's germline CDR1 is ENHRY and CDR2 SYGVKD. The J segment lost 1 base and the V segment lost 9 bases, leaving 7 bases of the junction unmatched. The CDR3 has 14 residues. The CDR3 coding sequence is TGTGCCATTCGTCGGGCGGGGGGGTCCTACGAGCAGTACTTC. Translated: CAIRRAGGSYEQYF.

This clonotype was seen many times. The chain combines TRBV20-1 with TRBJ2-7; the D gene could be TRBD1 or TRBD2 (5 bases each). CDR3 length: 12 residues. V was shortened by 6 bases and J by 1 base, with 10 bases between the two germline ends. Germline V gives CDR1 DFQATT, CDR2 SNEGSKA (reference sequence). For the CDR3, the DNA is TGCAGTGCAACCGGGACGTCCTACGAGCAGTACTTC. This gives the protein CSATGTSYEQYF.

This clonotype was counted a few times. The chain combines TRBV11-2 with TRBJ2-1, with 10 positions matching TRBD2. The J segment lost 4 bases and the V segment lost 4 bases, leaving 10 bases of the junction unmatched. Germline CDR1 reads SGHAT; CDR2 reads FQNNGV. The CDR3 runs 17 residues. CDR3 sequence: CASSWSIAGGPYNEQFF. CDR3 coding DNA: TGTGCCAGCAGCTGGTCCATAGCGGGAGGCCCGTACAATGAGCAGTTCTTC.

In its sample, this clonotype was seen many times. The J gene is TRBJ1-5, the V gene TRBV6-1; D gene uncertain. This CDR3 comprises 15 residues. Germline values: CDR1 MNHNS, CDR2 SASEGT. The germline V and J ends were trimmed by 1 base and 6 bases, with 13 bases remaining between them. CDR3 DNA sequence: TGTGCCAGCAGTGAAGTTTTCGGGAGAGGTCAGCCCCAGCATTTT. It codes for CASSEVFGRGQPQHF.

This clonotype was counted many times. This chain connects TRBV24-1 to TRBJ2-2; D uncertain. The CDR3 consists of 15 residues. Trimming took 6 bases from V and 6 from J, leaving 16 bases between them. Germline-derived CDR1 and CDR2 are KGHDR and SFDVKD. The CDR3 protein is CATSQGPRPPGELFF. Here the CDR3 DNA reads TGTGCCACCAGTCAAGGACCACGTCCCCCCGGGGAGCTGTTTTTT.

This clonotype qualifies as medium-sized. The chain carries TRBV5-4 and TRBJ2-3; 7 bases align to TRBD2. Germline V gives CDR1 SGHNT, CDR2 YYREEE (reference sequence). The trim removed 4 bases at V and 4 bases at J, leaving 12 bases unmatched. This CDR3 is built from 16 residues. The CDR3 DNA is TGTGCCAGCAGCAGATCTAGCCGGGGGGACTCAGATACGCAGTATTTT. It translates to CASSRSSRGDSDTQYF.

The sample holds many counts of this clonotype. The chain links TRBV9 to TRBJ2-7, with D uncertain. The V end lost 0 bases, the J end lost 1 base, and 8 bases lay between the germline ends. The CDR3 is made up of 14 amino acids. Germline CDR1 is SGDLS and CDR2 is YYNGEE. Here the CDR3 reads CASSVDSPSYEQYF. The CDR3 DNA sequence: TGTGCCAGCAGCGTAGATTCCCCATCCTACGAGCAGTACTTC.

This clonotype was seen repeatedly, ten times or more. This chain links TRBV6-1 with TRBJ1-2; the D gene is possibly TRBD1 (5 bases). Trimming cost V 2 bases and J 7 bases, with 8 bases left between them. Germline V gives CDR1 MNHNS, CDR2 SASEGT. The length of the CDR3 is 12 residues. The CDR3 protein is CASSEQGTGYTF. In nucleotides, the CDR3 is TGTGCCAGCAGTGAACAGGGCACTGGCTACACCTTC.

This clonotype was recorded at least ten times. This chain connects TRBV7-2 to TRBJ1-5; no firm D call. The V end lost 0 bases, the J end lost 7 bases, and 13 bases lay between the germline ends. This CDR3 is 15 amino acids long. In germline, CDR1 is SGHTA, CDR2 FQGNSA. In nucleotides, the CDR3 is TGTGCCAGCAGCTTAGCGGGTCCACTAAGGCAGCCCCAGCATTTT. Translating it yields CASSLAGPLRQPQHF.

This clonotype was detected only a few times. V and J are TRBV20-1 and TRBJ1-1; maybe TRBD1 (6 bases). V lost 4 bases to trimming and J lost 0 bases, with 12 bases between them. Per the germline V gene, CDR1 is DFQATT and CDR2 is SNEGSKA (reference sequence). The CDR3 is made up of 14 amino acids. CDR3 sequence: CSAKQGGVNTEAFF. Here the CDR3 DNA reads TGCAGTGCTAAACAGGGCGGGGTGAACACTGAAGCTTTCTTT.

The genes are TRBV7-9 and TRBJ2-3; 8 bases match TRBD2. The CDR3 is 16 amino acids. The germline V gene has CDR1 SEHNR and CDR2 FQNEAQ (reference sequence). The V and J ends lost 0 bases and 0 bases, in that order; junction bases with no gene match: 2. The CDR3 region has the DNA TGTGCCAGCAGCTTAGCGGCTAGCGGGAGCACAGATACGCAGTATTTT. It codes for CASSLAASGSTDTQYF.

This clonotype was observed at least ten times. The V call is TRBV9, the J call TRBJ2-7; a weak D match, TRBD1 (6 bases). Germline values: CDR1 SGDLS, CDR2 YYNGEE. CDR3 size: 14 residues. Trimming took off 3 bases at V and 6 bases at J, with 16 bases between the two ends. Here the CDR3 DNA reads TGTGCCAGCAGCGCTAACAGGGTTGGGGGCGAGCAGTACTTC. Its translation is CASSANRVGGEQYF.

This clonotype was seen at least ten times. The rearrangement links TRBV13 to TRBJ2-1; TRBD2 aligns across 7 bases. The CDR3 contains 15 residues. J gave up 8 bases and V 2 bases, and 9 bases lay outside the gene matches. CDR1 PRHDT and CDR2 FYEKMQ come from the germline V gene (reference sequence). CDR3: CASSLFGGEGDEQFF. The CDR3 bases are TGTGCCAGCAGCTTATTTGGAGGGGAGGGCGATGAGCAGTTCTTC. Full variable domain (rest looked up from reference TRBV13 and TRBJ2-1): AAGVIQSPRHLIKEKRETATLKCYPIPRHDTVYWYQQGPGQDPQFLISFYEKMQSDKGSIPDRFSAQQFSDYHSELNMSSLELGDSALYFCASSLFGGEGDEQFFGPGTRLTVL.

The rearrangement joins TRBV7-9 to TRBJ2-5; a weak D match, TRBD2 (5 bases). The germline gives CDR1 SEHNR, CDR2 FQNEAQ (reference sequence). This CDR3 comprises 14 residues. Deletions cut 3 bases from V and 4 bases from J, with 12 bases between. The CDR3 DNA is TGTGCCAGCAGCTTGCTTAGCGACGGAGAGACCCAGTACTTC. This gives the protein CASSLLSDGETQYF. The variable domain in full, with the rest retrieved from reference TRBV7-9 and TRBJ2-5, is DTGVSQNPRHKITKRGQNVTFRCDPISEHNRLYWYRQTLGQGPEFLTYFQNEAQLEKSRLLSDRFSAERPKGSFSTLEIQRTEQGDSAMYLCASSLLSDGETQYFGPGTRLLVL.

This clonotype was detected many times. The rearrangement uses TRBV5-5 and TRBJ2-1, with D perhaps TRBD2 (6 bases). The CDR3 length is 16 residues. Germline-derived CDR1 and CDR2 are SGHKS and YYEKEE (reference sequence). The V end was cut by 3 bases, the J end by 0 bases, with 13 bases between. CDR3 coding DNA: TGTGCCAGCAGCTCCGGGACTTCCAGCTCCTACAATGAGCAGTTCTTC. Translating gives CASSSGTSSSYNEQFF. Full variable domain (rest looked up from reference TRBV5-5 and TRBJ2-1): DAGVTQSPTHLIKTRGQQVTLRCSPISGHKSVSWYQQVLGQGPQFIFQYYEKEERGRGNFPDRFSARQFPNYSSELNVNALLLGDSALYLCASSSGTSSSYNEQFFGPGTRLTVL.

This clonotype was picked up many times. The rearrangement joins TRBV10-3 to TRBJ2-7; TRBD1 agrees at 9 bases. With V trimmed by 6 bases and J by 2 bases, 5 bases remained unmatched. Per the germline V gene, CDR1 is ENHRY and CDR2 is SYGVKD. This CDR3 is built from 14 residues. The CDR3 reads CAISTGTGPYEQYF. The CDR3 coding sequence is TGTGCCATCAGCACCGGGACAGGGCCCTACGAGCAGTACTTC.

This clonotype was seen ten or more times. The chain combines TRBV20-1 with TRBJ2-5, with 8 nucleotides matching TRBD1. Germline V gives CDR1 DFQATT, CDR2 SNEGSKA (reference sequence). The CDR3 has 13 residues. V was pared by 3 bases and J by 1 base, with 1 base of the junction left unmatched. This CDR3 is CSARGQVQETQYF. The CDR3 DNA follows: TGCAGTGCTAGGGGACAGGTCCAAGAGACCCAGTACTTC.

There are many counts of this clonotype. V usage is TRBV12-3 or TRBV12-4 and J usage is TRBJ1-2; D unresolved. This CDR3 has 16 residues. V was pared by 3 bases and J by 0 bases, with 14 bases between. In nucleotides, the CDR3 is TGTGCCAGCAGTTTCACCAAGGGAGGCGCTAACTATGGCTACACCTTC. Translated: CASSFTKGGANYGYTF.